A selection of T cell receptor beta chains follows, all from one sample in a study of a mutant IDH1 vaccine in newly diagnosed glioma. The method was immunoSEQ multiplex PCR; TCRdb's version includes in-frame clones alone and lacks a portion of them. Here the sample spans approximately 37,000 clones, roughly 82% being singletons. These receptors' targets are unknown. The sequenced sample was PBMCs, obtained from a glioma patient whose treatment included an IDH1 peptide vaccine. The receptors were gathered from a man younger than 35 with glioma. Some clones in this sample may be carry-over from other donors' samples. Both conserved end residues are part of each CDR3. The order of the fields is V gene, clone size, J gene, D gene, CDR3 DNA, CDR3 protein. D genes are given only for firm matches. The size entry is marked missing in some rows and otherwise reads once, few, many or a size class.

V: TRBV29-1
size: -
J: TRBJ1-5
D: -
DNA: TGCAGCGTTGCCCTGGGGGGGGGCACTCAGCCCCAGCATTTT
CDR3: CSVALGGGTQPQHF

V: TRBV18
size: -
J: TRBJ2-7
D: -
DNA: TGTGCCAGCTCACCCCTCGAAGCGAACACCTACGAGCAGTACTTC
CDR3: CASSPLEANTYEQYF

V: TRBV5-1
size: -
J: TRBJ2-7
D: -
DNA: TGCGCCAGCAAAAGGGAGTTCGGCGAGCAGTACTTC
CDR3: CASKREFGEQYF

V: TRBV7-9
size: -
J: TRBJ1-2
D: TRBD1
DNA: TGTGCCAGCAGCTCTCTCCAACAGGGGGTATTCGCTAACTATGGCTACACCTTC
CDR3: CASSSLQQGVFANYGYTF

V: TRBV29-1
size: -
J: TRBJ1-2
D: TRBD1
DNA: TGCAGCGCAGCAGGGGGCTCCGTAGATGGCTACACCTTC
CDR3: CSAAGGSVDGYTF

V: TRBV28
size: -
J: TRBJ1-2
D: -
DNA: TGTGCCAGCAGTACCGGGACCCCGTACGGCTACACCTTC
CDR3: CASSTGTPYGYTF

V: TRBV5-5
size: -
J: TRBJ1-5
D: TRBD1
DNA: TGTGCCAGCAGCTTGGCCCCACAGGGGAATCAGCCCCAGCATTTT
CDR3: CASSLAPQGNQPQHF

V: TRBV4-1
size: -
J: TRBJ1-2
D: -
DNA: TGCGCCAGCAGCCAAGAAAGGTCAGGGGTGAGGGGCTACACCTTC
CDR3: CASSQERSGVRGYTF

V: TRBV27
size: -
J: TRBJ2-7
D: -
DNA: TGTGCCACCCGAGTATCTGACTACGAGCAGTACTTC
CDR3: CATRVSDYEQYF

V: TRBV4-2
size: -
J: TRBJ2-2
D: TRBD2
DNA: TGTGCCAGCAGCCAAGACCCTAGCGGAAAGACCGGGGAGCTGTTTTTT
CDR3: CASSQDPSGKTGELFF

V: TRBV19
size: -
J: TRBJ2-1
D: TRBD2
DNA: TGTGCCAGTACCGTAGCGGGGGCCCCTTACAGGGAGCAGTTCTTC
CDR3: CASTVAGAPYREQFF

V: TRBV15
size: -
J: TRBJ1-4
D: -
DNA: TGTGCCACCAGCGGGACACCGAATGAAAAACTGTTTTTT
CDR3: CATSGTPNEKLFF

V: TRBV5-1
size: few
J: TRBJ1-5
D: -
DNA: TGCGCCAGCAGCTTGGGGCGCAATCAGCCCCAGCATTTT
CDR3: CASSLGRNQPQHF

V: TRBV28
size: -
J: TRBJ2-7
D: TRBD2
DNA: TGTGCCAGCAGTCCACTAGCGGGAGCCTACGAGCAGTACTTC
CDR3: CASSPLAGAYEQYF

V: TRBV27
size: -
J: TRBJ2-1
D: -
DNA: TGTGCCAGCAGTTTATCAGCAAGCTCCTACAATGAGCAGTTCTTC
CDR3: CASSLSASSYNEQFF

V: TRBV21-1
size: -
J: TRBJ1-4
D: -
DNA: TGTGCCAGCAGCATGGGCAGGGGGTTGTCCAATGAAAAACTGTTTTTT
CDR3: CASSMGRGLSNEKLFF

V: TRBV5-4
size: once
J: TRBJ1-5
D: -
DNA: TGTGCCAGCATTCGGTATAGCAATCAGCCCCAGCATTTT
CDR3: CASIRYSNQPQHF

V: TRBV5-1
size: -
J: TRBJ2-1
D: TRBD2
DNA: TGCGCCAGCAGTTCGGGACTAGTCCATGAGCAGTTCTTC
CDR3: CASSSGLVHEQFF

V: TRBV7-9
size: -
J: TRBJ1-1
D: -
DNA: TGTGCCAGCAGCTTAGTATCGGGGTTTCACACTGAAGCTTTCTTT
CDR3: CASSLVSGFHTEAFF

V: TRBV30
size: -
J: TRBJ1-2
D: TRBD1
DNA: TGTGCCTGGATTACCGACAGGGGGAATCGCGGCTATGGCTACACCTTC
CDR3: CAWITDRGNRGYGYTF

V: TRBV5-1
size: -
J: TRBJ2-1
D: -
DNA: TGCGCCAGCAGCTTGGGTCGGTGGTGGGGTGAGCAGTTCTTC
CDR3: CASSLGRWWGEQFF

V: TRBV4-3
size: once
J: TRBJ1-2
D: -
DNA: TGCGCCAGCAGTCCTACACGATTTTATGGCTACACCTTC
CDR3: CASSPTRFYGYTF

V: TRBV30
size: -
J: TRBJ2-6
D: TRBD1
DNA: TGTGCCTGGAGTCGGCAGGGGGTCGCTGGGGCCAACGTCCTGACTTTC
CDR3: CAWSRQGVAGANVLTF

V: TRBV6-4
size: -
J: TRBJ1-1
D: -
DNA: TGTGCCAGCAGTGACCGGCCGGGAAACACTGAAGCTTTCTTT
CDR3: CASSDRPGNTEAFF

V: TRBV7-9
size: -
J: TRBJ2-4
D: -
DNA: TGTGCCAGCAGCTTATATATCCTTAGGGACCGAGCCAAAAACATTCAGTACTTC
CDR3: CASSLYILRDRAKNIQYF

V: TRBV7-2
size: -
J: TRBJ2-7
D: -
DNA: TGTGCCAGCAGCCAGGGACATTACTACGAGCAGTACTTC
CDR3: CASSQGHYYEQYF

V: TRBV7-9
size: once
J: TRBJ1-1
D: -
DNA: TGTGCCAGCAGCCAATCCTGGGGGGAGTTGAACACTGAAGCTTTCTTT
CDR3: CASSQSWGELNTEAFF